This TCR beta chain was recovered during a study of T cells in Graves' hyperthyroidism and ophthalmopathy. The TCR beta CDR3 regions underwent amplification using RNA transcripts as the source. TCR CDR3 underwent first-round RT-PCR with the HTBI primer set. TCRdb analysed the multiplex PCR reads with MiXCR anew, one entry per CDR3 protein. Among about 690,000 distinct CDR3 sequences listed, 17% were seen once. The CDR3 length is 15 residues. Germline values: CDR1 KGHDR, CDR2 SFDVKD. With 5 bases clipped from V and 6 bases from J, the junction kept 8 bases outside the gene matches. This clonotype has at least ten counts.

The gene calls are TRBV24-1 and TRBJ2-1; 8 nucleotides agree with TRBD1. The sequenced sample was blood. This clonotype originated in a man aged 50 to 60 with Graves' hyperthyroidism. In DNA, the CDR3 is TGTGCCACCAGTGCCGGGACAGGACAAGTCAATGAGCAGTTCTTC. Amino acid sequence: CATSAGTGQVNEQFF.